The source of this TCR beta chain is a study of shared clonotypes between healthy human individuals. All the donors were Caucasian adults who lived in Nashville, Tennessee. About 90 million PBMCs per unsorted sample were used for genomic DNA. The sequencing of unsorted PBMC DNA took place on ten immunoSEQ deep assay plates. Source study methods: Because ImmunoSEQ provided only junction sequences with no quality scores, the filtering differed. Profiled with immunoSEQ multiplex PCR; TCRdb holds only in-frame clones, not every one. V and J calls and clone size are as listed in that table; D and trimming were resolved from the DNA. The data show a few hundred thousand clones, roughly four fifths seen once. Germline V gene lookup returns CDR1 MDHEN and CDR2 SYDVKM. The CDR3 spans 18 residues. Trimming stripped 5 bases from V and 5 bases from J, with 24 bases between.

This sequence was found in a woman aged 35 to 49 in good health. Some clones in this sample may be carry-over from other donors' samples. Input material: PBMCs. The rearrangement joins TRBV28 to TRBJ1-4; possibly TRBD1 for D (5 bases). This CDR3 reads CASSRPFRDLQGNEKLFF. The CDR3 region has the DNA TGTGCCAGCAGTCGGCCCTTCCGGGACCTCCAAGGAAATGAAAAACTGTTTTTT.